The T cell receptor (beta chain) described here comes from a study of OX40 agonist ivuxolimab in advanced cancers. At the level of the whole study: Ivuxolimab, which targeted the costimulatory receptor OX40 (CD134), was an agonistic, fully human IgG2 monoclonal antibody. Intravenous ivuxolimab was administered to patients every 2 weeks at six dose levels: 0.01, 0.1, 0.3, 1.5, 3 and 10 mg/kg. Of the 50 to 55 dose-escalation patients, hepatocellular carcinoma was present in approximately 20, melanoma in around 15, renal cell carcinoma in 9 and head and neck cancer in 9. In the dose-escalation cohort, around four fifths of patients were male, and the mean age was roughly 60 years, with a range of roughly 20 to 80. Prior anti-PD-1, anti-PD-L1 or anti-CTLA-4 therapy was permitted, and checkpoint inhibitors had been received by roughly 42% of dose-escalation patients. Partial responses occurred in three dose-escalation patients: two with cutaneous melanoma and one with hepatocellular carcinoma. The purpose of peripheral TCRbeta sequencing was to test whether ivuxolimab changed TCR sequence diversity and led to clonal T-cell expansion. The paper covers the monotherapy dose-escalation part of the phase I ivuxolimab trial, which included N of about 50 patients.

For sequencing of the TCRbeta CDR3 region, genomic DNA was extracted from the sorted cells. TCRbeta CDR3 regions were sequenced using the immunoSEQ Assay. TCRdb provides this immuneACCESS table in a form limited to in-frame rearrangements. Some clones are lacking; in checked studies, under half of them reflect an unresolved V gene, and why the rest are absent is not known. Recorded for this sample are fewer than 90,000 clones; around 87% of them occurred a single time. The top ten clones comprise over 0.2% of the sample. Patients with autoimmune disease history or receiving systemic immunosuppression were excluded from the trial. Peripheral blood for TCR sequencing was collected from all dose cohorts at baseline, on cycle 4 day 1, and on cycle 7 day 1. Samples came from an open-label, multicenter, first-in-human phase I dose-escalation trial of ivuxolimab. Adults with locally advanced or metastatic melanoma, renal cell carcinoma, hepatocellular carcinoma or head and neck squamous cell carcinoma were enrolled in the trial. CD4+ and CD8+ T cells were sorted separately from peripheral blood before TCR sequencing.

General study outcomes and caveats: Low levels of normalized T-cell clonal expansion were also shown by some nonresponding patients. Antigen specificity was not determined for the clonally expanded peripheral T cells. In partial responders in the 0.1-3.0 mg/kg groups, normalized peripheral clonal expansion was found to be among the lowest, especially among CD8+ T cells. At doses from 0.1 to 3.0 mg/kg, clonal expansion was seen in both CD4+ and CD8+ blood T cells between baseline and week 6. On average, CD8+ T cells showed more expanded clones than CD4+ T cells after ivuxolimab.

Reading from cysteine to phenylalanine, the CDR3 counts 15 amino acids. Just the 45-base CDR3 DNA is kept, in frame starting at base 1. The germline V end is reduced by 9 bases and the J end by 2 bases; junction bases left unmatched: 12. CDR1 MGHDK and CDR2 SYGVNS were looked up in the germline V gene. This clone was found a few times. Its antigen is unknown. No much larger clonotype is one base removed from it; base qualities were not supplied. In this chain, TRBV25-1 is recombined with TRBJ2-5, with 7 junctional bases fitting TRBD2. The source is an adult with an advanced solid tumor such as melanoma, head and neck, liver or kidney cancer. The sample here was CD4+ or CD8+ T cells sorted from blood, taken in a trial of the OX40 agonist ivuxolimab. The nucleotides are TGTGCCAGGTTCTCTAGCGGAGAGATACAAGAGACCCAGTACTTC. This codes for CARFSSGEIQETQYF.